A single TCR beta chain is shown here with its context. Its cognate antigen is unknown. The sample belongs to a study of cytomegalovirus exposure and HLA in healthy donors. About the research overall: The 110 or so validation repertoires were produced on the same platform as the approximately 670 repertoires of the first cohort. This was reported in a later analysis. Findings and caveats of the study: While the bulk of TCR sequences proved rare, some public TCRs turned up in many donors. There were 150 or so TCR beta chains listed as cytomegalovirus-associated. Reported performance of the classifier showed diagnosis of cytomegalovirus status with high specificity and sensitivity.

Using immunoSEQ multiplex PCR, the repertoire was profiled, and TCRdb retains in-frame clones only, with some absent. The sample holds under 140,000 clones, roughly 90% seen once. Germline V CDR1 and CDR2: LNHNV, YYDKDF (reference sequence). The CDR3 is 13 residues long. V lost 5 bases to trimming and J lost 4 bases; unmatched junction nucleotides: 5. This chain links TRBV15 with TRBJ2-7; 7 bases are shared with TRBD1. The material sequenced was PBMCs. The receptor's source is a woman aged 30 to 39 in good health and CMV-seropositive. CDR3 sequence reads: CATSPSGGYEQYF. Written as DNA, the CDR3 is TGTGCCACCAGCCCATCAGGGGGATACGAGCAGTACTTC.